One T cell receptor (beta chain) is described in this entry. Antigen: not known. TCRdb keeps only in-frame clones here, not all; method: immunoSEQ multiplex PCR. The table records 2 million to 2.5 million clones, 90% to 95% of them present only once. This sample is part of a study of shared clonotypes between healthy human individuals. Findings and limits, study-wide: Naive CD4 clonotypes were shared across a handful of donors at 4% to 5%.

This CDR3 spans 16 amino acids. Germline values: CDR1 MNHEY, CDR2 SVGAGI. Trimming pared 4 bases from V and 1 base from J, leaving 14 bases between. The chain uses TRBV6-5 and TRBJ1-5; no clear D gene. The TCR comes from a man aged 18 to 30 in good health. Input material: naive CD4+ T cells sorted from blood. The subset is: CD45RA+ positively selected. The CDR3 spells CASSSYSLKSNQPQHF. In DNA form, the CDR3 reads TGTGCCAGCAGTTCATACTCGTTAAAGAGCAATCAGCCCCAGCATTTT.